This passage covers 4 T cell receptor beta chains from one sample sequenced in a study of cytomegalovirus exposure and HLA in healthy donors. It was with 60 Vbeta and 13 Jbeta primers that the PCR ran. TCRdb keeps only in-frame clones here, not all; method: immunoSEQ multiplex PCR. The sample includes more than 110,000 clones, around four fifths of them seen just once. The sequenced sample consisted of PBMCs. The receptors were gathered from a man aged 30-40 years in good health and CMV-seronegative.

The J gene is TRBJ1-1, the V gene TRBV9, with unresolved D. The CDR3 consists of 15 residues. The ends were cut back, 6 bases at V and 0 bases at J, with 15 bases in the middle. The germline V gene encodes CDR1 SGDLS and CDR2 YYNGEE. The CDR3, as DNA: TGTGCCAGCACATCCTTGGGAGCCCTGAACACTGAAGCTTTCTTT. Its protein product is CASTSLGALNTEAFF.

Only a few counts were recorded for this clone. The chain recombines TRBV7-9 with TRBJ2-3, with 8 bases matching TRBD2. Germline CDR1 is SEHNR and CDR2 is FQNEAQ (reference sequence). The CDR3 consists of 15 residues. Trimming cost V 1 base and J 9 bases; bases outside gene matches: 9. CDR3 sequence (DNA): TGTGCCAGCAGCTTAGAGGGGATTGCGGGGGGCACGCAGTATTTT. Its protein is CASSLEGIAGGTQYF.

The V gene is TRBV5-4, the J gene TRBJ2-6; D unresolved. The CDR3 consists of 15 residues. Between the trimmed V and J ends, which lost 2 bases and 4 bases, there was a span of 10 bases. Germline V gene lookup returns CDR1 SGHNT and CDR2 YYREEE (reference sequence). CDR3 in amino acids: CASSLPSVGANVLTF. For the CDR3, the DNA is TGTGCCAGCAGCTTACCCTCGGTAGGGGCCAACGTCCTGACTTTC.

The rearrangement links TRBV4-1 to TRBJ1-2; TRBD1 agrees at 7 bases. Germline trimming cut 0 bases from V and 5 bases from J; bases unmatched to any gene: 6. Germline lookup yields CDR1 MGHRA and CDR2 YSYEKL. This CDR3 region has 15 residues. The CDR3 coding sequence is TGCGCCAGCAGCCAAGAGGGGGGACAGTTTTATGGCTACACCTTC. Its translation is CASSQEGGQFYGYTF.